This T cell receptor beta chain emerged from a study of T cells after yellow fever vaccination. Whole-study results and caveats: Abundant bulk-population clonotypes could contaminate the FACS-sorted repertoires. Detected again after the booster were most primary-vaccination clones, at roughly 95% CD4 and approximately 87% CD8.

V was pared by 2 bases and J by 8 bases, with 9 bases between. Germline loops: CDR1 SEHNR, CDR2 FQNEAQ (reference sequence). This CDR3 region has 13 residues. A note on this clonotype: Its target is unknown.

From the 5' RACE reads, TCRdb called clonotypes with MiXCR, one entry per CDR3 protein. The sample has a few hundred thousand distinct CDR3 sequences, roughly 9% seen once. V is TRBV7-9 and J is TRBJ1-4, with TRBD1 as a possible D gene (6 bases). The source was CD4+ T cells sorted from PBMCs, collected 5 days after the yellow fever booster vaccination. The origin of this receptor is a man between 18 and 35 years old who received the YFV17D yellow fever vaccine. CDR3 loop: CASSLTTGEKLFF. In DNA form, the CDR3 reads TGTGCCAGCAGCTTAACGACAGGCGAAAAACTGTTTTTT.